This T cell receptor (beta chain) was captured by sequencing in a study of immune characterization of retroperitoneal liposarcoma. TCRdb called the PCR reads again in MiXCR, with one record for every CDR3 protein. The table includes more than 10,000 distinct CDR3 sequences, 47% detected once. This TCR was sampled from a female donor with retroperitoneal liposarcoma. Sequencing was carried out using tumor tissue.

CDR3 amino acids: CASKQGLAANTGELFF. DNA of the CDR3: TGTGCCAGCAAGCAGGGACTAGCGGCGAACACCGGGGAGCTGTTTTTT. The rearrangement joins TRBV6-1 to TRBJ2-2; 11 bases align to TRBD2. The ends lost 7 bases at V and 0 bases at J; junction bases unmatched: 4. The length of the CDR3 is 16 residues. Germline CDR1 and CDR2: MNHNS and SASEGT.